The source of this T cell receptor (beta chain) is a study of blood T cell repertoires in COVID-19 (dated by TCRdb to the early 2020s). In terms of the full investigation: Samples covering the acute and convalescent phases of COVID-19 were provided by collaborators in the United States, Italy and Spain. The repertoires were released in a freely available public database intended as a resource for research on the immune response to SARS-CoV-2. The dataset comprised deeply sampled blood TCRbeta repertoires from subjects exposed to, actively infected with, or recovered from COVID-19. The prospective study material was composed of cDNA or gDNA derived from T cells, B-cell-depleted T cells, or PBMCs. Nearly every sample came with metadata listing a de-identified subject ID, COVID-19 status, age in years and sex. Samples were obtained from the ongoing ImmuneRACE study (first 160 participants) and from over a thousand subjects provided by 6 global collaborators. Where available, HLA class I and class II types were taken from metadata supplied by the sample provider and were not determined by assay-based typing.

CDR1 MDHEN and CDR2 SYDVKM were looked up in the germline V gene. The CDR3 starts with the cysteine, ends with the phenylalanine, and has 13 residues. Only CDR3 DNA is held: 39 bases, read in frame from base 1. V drops 7 bases and J drops 2 bases, leaving 12 bases in between. TCRbeta CDR3 regions were amplified from genomic DNA using the immunoSEQ Assay, a bias-controlled multiplex PCR. On the authors' methods: Nucleated cell counts per sample were estimated from amplification of reference gene primers within the assay. Sequence reads were collapsed and filtered to measure the absolute abundance of every unique TCRbeta CDR3 rearrangement. For each sample, productive Simpson clonality was calculated as the square root of Simpson's diversity index over productive rearrangements. In its TCRdb copy, this immuneACCESS table keeps in-frame sequences only and misses some clones. Where compared with another copy, unresolved V genes explain less than half of these, and the others have no known cause. V, J and clone size reflect that table, while D and trimming were determined from the DNA. In all, the sample holds about 250,000 clones, and around four fifths of those were seen once. The top ten hold 5.7% of the sample.

The paper as a whole reports these results and caveats: Clinical and demographic metadata were provided uncurated, with the amount varying by source and participant.

Each collaborating institution followed its own protocols to collect whole blood in K2EDTA tubes. For TCRbeta analysis, collaborators shipped samples as frozen whole blood, isolated PBMCs, or DNA extracted from either of those sample types. Of note for this clone: Its antigen is not yet known. The record has no base qualities; no much larger clone is one base away.

The chain employs TRBV28 and TRBJ2-7; a weak D assignment points to TRBD1 (6 bases agree). This receptor was identified in a man aged 80 or over with acute or convalescent COVID-19. Sequencing was done on a sample of peripheral blood. DNA sequence: TGTGCCAGCAAAGGGGGTTTTACCTACGAGCAGTACTTC. This translates into CASKGGFTYEQYF. This CDR3, with the reference TRBV28 and TRBJ2-7 proteins standing in past its ends, gives the full variable domain DVKVTQSSRYLVKRTGEKVFLECVQDMDHENMFWYRQDPGLGLRLIYFSYDVKMKEKGDIPEGYSVSREKKERFSLILESASTNQTSMYLCASKGGFTYEQYFGPGTRLTVT.